Listed here are 25 T cell receptor beta chains from one sample, sequenced in a study of blood T cells in healthy people across ages. The authors ran a second PCR of 7 to 11 cycles using a sample-barcoded 5' primer and a J-beta primer mix. TCRdb fed the 5' RACE reads into MiXCR, producing one record per CDR3 protein. The sample includes around 900,000 distinct CDR3 sequences, roughly half of them seen just once. Sequencing used blood. The receptors were sampled from a woman aged 55-70 years in good health.

The gene calls are TRBV6-2 or TRBV6-3 and TRBJ2-4, with 7 bases that match TRBD2. The J call is in doubt because the DNA end fits TRBJ2-7 better. CDR3 length: 17 residues. Germline V CDR1 and CDR2: MNHEY, SVGEGT. The CDR3 sequence: CASSYSTAGRVAYEQYF. The CDR3 DNA reads TGTGCCAGCAGTTACTCGACAGCGGGAAGGGTGGCCTACGAGCAGTACTTC.

Details on this clonotype: A read error is likely, as this CDR3 ends without the conserved phenylalanine or tryptophan. The rearrangement uses TRBV28 and TRBJ2-1; D may be TRBD1 or TRBD2 (5 bases each). Germline CDR1 and CDR2: MDHEN and SYDVKM. The CDR3 runs to 15 residues. The V and J ends lost 6 bases and 3 bases respectively, with 15 bases between them. The CDR3 nucleotides read TGTGCCAGCAGCGGTCTGGGGACCAGCTACAATGAGCAGTTCTTA. This encodes CASSGLGTSYNEQFL.

This rearrangement joins TRBV12-3 or TRBV12-4 to TRBJ1-6; D gene ambiguous. There are 14 residues in the CDR3. V gave up 8 bases and J gave up 7 bases, with 15 bases separating them. The DNA of the CDR3 is TGTGCCAGCTCCTTTAAAGTTTCCAATTCACCCCTCCACTTT. The encoded protein is CASSFKVSNSPLHF.

This clonotype has only one observation. The chain recombines TRBV27 with TRBJ2-1; D is unclear. Germline values: CDR1 MNHEY, CDR2 SMNVEV (reference sequence). The CDR3 spans 14 residues. Trimming took 5 bases from V and 7 from J, leaving 15 bases between them. The CDR3 nucleotides read TGTGCCAGCAGTAAGCGTGCCCTCGGGAATGAGCAGTTCTTC. Protein sequence: CASSKRALGNEQFF.

CDR3 bases: TGTGCCACCGACAGGGGCGATGGCTACACCTTC. It encodes CATDRGDGYTF. This rearrangement joins TRBV10-3 to TRBJ1-2, with 8 bases that match TRBD1. The CDR3 has 11 amino acids. With 10 bases clipped from V and 6 bases from J, the junction kept 4 bases outside the gene matches. Looked up from germline, CDR1 is ENHRY and CDR2 is SYGVKD.

The V gene is TRBV12-3 or TRBV12-4, the J gene TRBJ2-5, with a tentative D call TRBD2 (5 bases). TRBJ2-7 matches the DNA end more closely, so the J call is doubtful. This CDR3 is 17 amino acids long. In DNA, the CDR3 is TGTGCCAGCAGTCCCTCCAACTCGCTAGCTTTTTCTGGCGAGCAGTACTTC. This gives the protein CASSPSNSLAFSGEQYF.

The V gene is TRBV5-1, the J gene TRBJ1-4; D is uncertain. This CDR3 is 14 amino acids long. Germline loops: CDR1 SGHRS, CDR2 YFSETQ. V lost 3 bases and J 4 bases, leaving 10 bases between the germline ends. The CDR3 DNA is TGCGCCAGCAGCTCCTGGAGCGGTAATGAAAAACTGTTTTTT. Amino acid sequence: CASSSWSGNEKLFF.

This chain links TRBV6-6 with TRBJ1-1, with D tentatively TRBD1 (6 bases). The germline gives CDR1 MNHNY, CDR2 SVGAGI (reference sequence). The CDR3 is 15 residues long. V lost 5 bases, J lost 0 bases, and 13 bases lay in between. In DNA form, the CDR3 reads TGTGCCAGCAGTCCTCAGGGGCTGGTGAACACTGAAGCTTTCTTT. It encodes CASSPQGLVNTEAFF.

The V and J genes are TRBV27 and TRBJ1-6; perhaps TRBD1 as D (6 bases). V lost 3 bases, J lost 8 bases, and 11 bases lay in between. In germline, CDR1 is MNHEY, CDR2 SMNVEV (reference sequence). The length of the CDR3 is 14 residues. The CDR3 loop reads CASSFPTGYSPLHF. The CDR3 nucleotides read TGTGCCAGCAGTTTCCCTACAGGGTATTCACCCCTCCACTTT.

This clonotype has a handful of counts. The chain combines TRBV20-1 with TRBJ2-7; D call uncertain. This CDR3 contains 14 residues. Trimming stripped 8 bases from V and 0 bases from J, with 17 bases between. Germline CDR1 DFQATT, CDR2 SNEGSKA (reference sequence). CDR3 amino acids: CSTSPGFPSYEQYF. CDR3 DNA sequence: TGCAGTACCAGCCCAGGTTTCCCCTCCTACGAGCAGTACTTC.

This clonotype has a single count. One end of the junction varies from germline; a read error may be responsible. The genes are TRBV7-8 and TRBJ2-1; 9 bases are a match to TRBD1. CDR1 is SGHVS and CDR2 is FQNEAQ in the germline V gene. The CDR3 runs to 15 residues. Here the CDR3 reads CASSLAGTGSGEQFF. DNA of the CDR3: TGCGCCAGCAGCTTAGCCGGGACAGGGTCGGGGGAGCAGTTCTTC. Combining the CDR3 with reference TRBV7-8 and TRBJ2-1 gives the whole variable domain GAGVSQSPRYKVAKRGQDVALRCDPISGHVSLFWYQQALGQGPEFLTYFQNEAQLDKSGLPSDRFFAERPEGSVSTLKIQRTQQEDSAVYLCASSLAGTGSGEQFFGPGTRLTVL.

This clonotype was seen only a few times. The J gene is TRBJ1-4, the V gene TRBV29-1, with D perhaps TRBD1 (5 bases). The CDR3 runs to 12 residues. Germline V gene sequence: CDR1 SQVTM, CDR2 ANQGSEA. Trimming took off 5 bases at V and 8 bases at J, with 12 bases between the two ends. In DNA form, the CDR3 reads TGCAGCGTTCAAGGGGACGGGGAAAAACTGTTTTTT. This gives the protein CSVQGDGEKLFF.

The gene calls are TRBV3-1 and TRBJ1-1; D unresolved. Germline CDR1 LGHDT, CDR2 YNNKEL (reference sequence). Trimming shortened V by 1 base and J by 6 bases, and 12 bases separated the two germline ends. This CDR3 contains 14 residues. Here the CDR3 reads CASSQVGLSAEAFF. CDR3 bases: TGTGCCAGCAGCCAAGTAGGCCTCAGCGCTGAAGCTTTCTTT.

In its sample, this clonotype was seen a few times. The V call is TRBV20-1, the J call TRBJ2-5; 13 nucleotides line up with TRBD2. The CDR3 length is 14 residues. J lost 4 bases, V lost 3 bases, and 2 bases had no gene match. Germline CDR1 DFQATT, CDR2 SNEGSKA (reference sequence). Here the CDR3 DNA reads TGCAGTGCTAGGAGACTAGCGGGAGGAGAGACCCAGTACTTC. This codes for CSARRLAGGETQYF.

The chain employs TRBV6-4 and TRBJ1-2, with 8 bases lining up with TRBD1. CDR3 length: 15 residues. Germline trimming cut 6 bases from V and 1 base from J; bases unmatched to any gene: 7. In germline, CDR1 is MRHNA, CDR2 SNTAGT. CDR3 bases: TGTGCCAGCAGACCCGGACAGGGCGTTAACTATGGCTACACCTTC. It yields the protein CASRPGQGVNYGYTF.

This chain uses TRBV5-1 with TRBJ1-1; 9 nucleotides align to TRBD1. The length of the CDR3 is 14 residues. J was trimmed by 5 bases and V by 4 bases; bases with no gene match: 6. Germline V gene sequence: CDR1 SGHRS, CDR2 YFSETQ. As DNA, the CDR3 is TGCGCCAGCAGCCTGGGACAGGGACAGACTGAAGCTTTCTTT. It codes for CASSLGQGQTEAFF.

This chain links TRBV7-9 with TRBJ1-2; perhaps TRBD1 as D (5 bases). The CDR3 covers 12 residues. Germline lookup yields CDR1 SEHNR and CDR2 FQNEAQ (reference sequence). V gave up 6 bases and J gave up 6 bases, with 11 bases separating them. CDR3 sequence: CASRLGGDGYTF. The CDR3 bases are TGTGCCAGCAGGCTGGGGGGAGATGGCTACACCTTC.

The chain has TRBV20-1 and TRBJ2-3; 7 bases are shared with TRBD1. After removal of 8 bases from V and 2 bases from J, the junction contained 7 bases not matched to a gene. The CDR3 runs to 13 residues. The germline gives CDR1 DFQATT, CDR2 SNEGSKA (reference sequence). CDR3 amino acids: CSTWTGNTDTQYF. The CDR3 nucleotides are TGCAGTACTTGGACAGGAAACACAGATACGCAGTATTTT.

The chain is built from TRBV5-6 and TRBJ2-7, with 8 positions matching TRBD1. Germline V gene sequence: CDR1 SGHDT, CDR2 YYEEEE. Trimming removed 7 bases from V and 3 bases from J; junction bases left unmatched: 6. The CDR3 length is 13 residues. CDR3 amino acids: CASQRTGGYEQYF. CDR3 DNA: TGTGCCAGCCAACGCACAGGGGGCTACGAGCAGTACTTC.

This clonotype occurred a few times. The V gene is TRBV11-2, the J gene TRBJ2-5; 9 bases fit TRBD2. The J call is in doubt because the DNA end fits TRBJ2-7 better. In germline, CDR1 is SGHAT, CDR2 FQNNGV. This CDR3 contains 15 residues. For the CDR3, the DNA is TGTGCCAGCAGCGGCGTAGCGGGAGTTCTGACCGAGCAGTACTTC. This codes for CASSGVAGVLTEQYF.

The CDR3 DNA sequence: TGCAGTGCTCCCGGGACAGGAGGTAACAATGAGCAGTTCTTC. As protein: CSAPGTGGNNEQFF. V is TRBV20-1 and J is TRBJ2-1; the match to TRBD1 covers 8 bases. V shed 5 bases and J 5 bases; nucleotides not matched to a gene: 8. CDR1 and CDR2 from the germline V gene are DFQATT and SNEGSKA (reference sequence). CDR3 length equals 14 residues.

This chain connects TRBV20-1 to TRBJ2-1, with D tentatively TRBD2 (5 bases). V shed 6 bases and J shed 8 bases, with 11 bases lying between them. This CDR3 has 11 amino acids. CDR1 and CDR2 (germline): DFQATT, SNEGSKA (reference sequence). The CDR3 is CSAERRYEQFF. In DNA form, the CDR3 reads TGCAGTGCGGAGAGGAGGTATGAGCAGTTCTTC.

The V call is TRBV10-2, the J call TRBJ2-7; D remains ambiguous. This CDR3 has 10 residues. The V gene lost 2 bases and the J gene lost 10 bases, with 6 bases spanning the gap. CDR1 and CDR2 (germline): WSHSY, SAAADI. This CDR3 is CASSEGPQYF. The CDR3 bases are TGCGCCAGCAGTGAGGGGCCCCAGTACTTC.

The chain is built from TRBV20-1 and TRBJ1-6; weak D call: TRBD1 (6 bases). The CDR3 extends over 12 amino acids. Germline lookup yields CDR1 DFQATT and CDR2 SNEGSKA (reference sequence). Deletions cut 4 bases from V and 10 bases from J, with 11 bases between. The CDR3 bases are TGCAGTGCTACCGTAACAGGGTCACCCCTCCACTTT. Amino acid sequence: CSATVTGSPLHF.

This clonotype was observed a handful of times. The chain recombines TRBV3-1 with TRBJ2-7; 10 bases match TRBD1. The CDR3 is made up of 15 amino acids. Germline loops: CDR1 LGHDT, CDR2 YNNKEL (reference sequence). Trimming at V came to 3 bases and at J to 5 bases, leaving 7 bases not matched to a gene. CDR3 protein: CASSQYRDRGHEQYF. In DNA, the CDR3 is TGTGCCAGCAGCCAGTACCGGGACAGGGGACACGAGCAGTACTTC.